Each of the 3 T cell receptor beta chains below was sequenced from the same sample in a study of T cell responses to AZD1222 COVID-19 vaccine. Assay used: immunoSEQ multiplex PCR; TCRdb lists only in-frame clones, some missing. The repertoire holds some 110,000 clones, with roughly 90% as singletons. The sample was peripheral blood, taken on day 0 of AZD1222 vaccination. All receptors come from an adult in good health.

The V gene is TRBV2, the J gene TRBJ1-1; 7 bases are shared with TRBD1. The CDR3 runs to 15 residues. With V trimmed by 3 bases and J by 0 bases, 4 bases remained unmatched. CDR1 and CDR2 (germline): SNHLY, FYNNEI. CDR3 sequence: CASSEPQGVNTEAFF. CDR3 bases: TGTGCCAGCAGTGAGCCGCAGGGGGTGAACACTGAAGCTTTCTTT.

V gene TRBV18 combines with J gene TRBJ2-5, with 8 bases matching TRBD2. Germline lookup yields CDR1 KGHSH and CDR2 LQKENI. With V trimmed by 3 bases and J by 5 bases, 11 bases remained unmatched. The CDR3 runs 16 residues. CDR3 sequence: CASSPLGLGAAETQYF. Here the CDR3 DNA reads TGTGCCAGCTCACCCTTGGGACTAGGGGCCGCCGAGACCCAGTACTTC.

The V call is TRBV19, the J call TRBJ1-2; tentatively, D is TRBD1 (6 bases). The V gene lost 0 bases and the J gene lost 5 bases, with 13 bases spanning the gap. CDR1 is LNHDA, CDR2 SQIVND, per germline (reference sequence). The CDR3 length is 15 residues. CDR3 DNA sequence: TGTGCCAGTAGTATAGACAGGGGAACTACATATGGCTACACCTTC. This codes for CASSIDRGTTYGYTF.